This T cell receptor beta chain originates from a study of tumor and adjacent non-tumor tissue in lung cancer. TCRbeta libraries were built with three rounds of nested PCR, modified from ARM-PCR. TCRdb analysed the multiplex PCR reads with MiXCR anew, one entry per CDR3 protein. The sample has about 67,000 distinct CDR3 sequences; around 76% are singletons. This clonotype was found once. Compared with germline, one end of the junction differs, possibly owing to a read error. Per the germline V gene, CDR1 is MDHEN and CDR2 is SYDVKM. The CDR3 spans 13 residues. No cell sorting was done before RNA was extracted from the tissue. More than 3 cm separated this lung sample from the edge of the tumor.

Sequenced: distant non-tumor lung tissue. This sequence was found in a man in his 60s with non-small cell lung cancer. The J gene is TRBJ2-3, the V gene TRBV28; the D is unclear. CDR3 residues: CASTPSGTDTHYF. In DNA form, the CDR3 reads TGTGCCAGCACCCCAAGTGGCACAGATACGCACTATTTT.